Below, 29 T cell receptor beta chains from the same sample are listed, as sequenced in a study of blood T cell repertoires in COVID-19. TCRdb keeps only in-frame clones here, not all; method: immunoSEQ multiplex PCR. The sample lists 95,000 to 100,000 clones; approximately 84% were seen once. Specimen: peripheral blood. The source of these receptors is a man between 65 and 85 years old with acute or convalescent COVID-19.

V and J are TRBV27 and TRBJ2-6; 9 nucleotides agree with TRBD2. Trimming removed 6 bases from V and 0 bases from J; junction bases left unmatched: 6. Germline V gene data show CDR1 as MNHEY and CDR2 as SMNVEV (reference sequence). The CDR3 runs 17 residues. This CDR3 is CASRQFSGSSGANVLTF. The CDR3 DNA is TGTGCCAGCAGGCAATTTAGCGGGAGCTCTGGGGCCAACGTCCTGACTTTC.

The chain uses TRBV6-5 and TRBJ1-5, with TRBD1 identical over 7 bases. Germline-derived CDR1 and CDR2 are MNHEY and SVGAGI. The CDR3 runs to 14 residues. With V trimmed by 6 bases and J by 7 bases, 9 bases remained unmatched. Here the CDR3 reads CASRIEGAGQPQHF. CDR3 sequence (DNA): TGTGCCAGCAGGATCGAGGGGGCGGGGCAGCCCCAGCATTTT.

The genes are TRBV3-1 (or the pseudogene TRBV3-2) and TRBJ1-4, with D perhaps TRBD1 (5 bases). Germline loops: CDR1 LGHDT, CDR2 YNNKEL (reference sequence). V was shortened by 5 bases and J by 7 bases, with 23 bases between the two germline ends. CDR3 length: 17 amino acids. This CDR3 is CASSTYSGGVRVEKLFF. The CDR3 region has the DNA TGTGCCAGCAGCACCTACTCTGGGGGGGTGAGGGTTGAAAAACTGTTTTTT.

The chain has TRBV18 and TRBJ1-1; D might be TRBD1 (6 bases). Trimming left V 1 base short and J 1 base short, with 7 bases between. Germline assignment: CDR1 KGHSH and CDR2 LQKENI. This CDR3 spans 14 amino acids. This chain's CDR3 is CASSPRGQNTEAFF. CDR3 nucleotide sequence: TGTGCCAGCTCACCACGGGGACAGAACACTGAAGCTTTCTTT.

In its sample, this clone was seen a few times. Here the CDR3 reads CASSQGTGPYQPQHF. As DNA, the CDR3 is TGTGCCAGCAGCCAAGGGACAGGGCCCTATCAGCCCCAGCATTTT. The chain carries TRBV11-2 and TRBJ1-5; 9 bases fit TRBD1. Germline V gives CDR1 SGHAT, CDR2 FQNNGV. The V segment lost 5 bases and the J segment 5 bases; nucleotides outside the gene matches: 7. The CDR3 consists of 15 residues.

V usage is TRBV9 and J usage is TRBJ2-3, with TRBD2 identical over 12 bases. Trimming at V came to 0 bases and at J to 2 bases, leaving 4 bases not matched to a gene. From germline, CDR1 is SGDLS and CDR2 YYNGEE. This CDR3 is built from 17 residues. The CDR3 protein is CASSVATSGGPTDTQYF. In DNA, the CDR3 is TGTGCCAGCAGCGTAGCGACTAGCGGGGGACCCACAGATACGCAGTATTTT. Together with reference TRBV9 and TRBJ2-3, the CDR3 gives the full variable domain: DSGVTQTPKHLITATGQRVTLRCSPRSGDLSVYWYQQSLDQGLQFLIQYYNGEERAKGNILERFSAQQFPDLHSELNLSSLELGDSALYFCASSVATSGGPTDTQYFGPGTRLTVL.

V is TRBV6-1 and J is TRBJ2-1; 7 bases are a match to TRBD1. Trimming at V came to 3 bases and at J to 2 bases, leaving 7 bases not matched to a gene. Germline V gene data show CDR1 as MNHNS and CDR2 as SASEGT. There are 16 residues in the CDR3. The CDR3 is CASSDRQGLTYNEQFF. DNA for the CDR3: TGTGCCAGCAGTGACAGACAGGGTCTCACCTACAATGAGCAGTTCTTC.

This chain joins TRBV10-3 and TRBJ1-4; D gene unclear. The CDR3 totals 13 residues. The ends were cut back, 8 bases at V and 7 bases at J, with 14 bases in the middle. Germline values: CDR1 ENHRY, CDR2 SYGVKD. Written as DNA, the CDR3 is TGTGCCATCCAATCCCAGGATGGTGAAAAACTGTTTTTT. It codes for CAIQSQDGEKLFF.

The rearrangement links TRBV4-1 to TRBJ1-2; 9 nucleotides match TRBD1. Germline CDR1 MGHRA, CDR2 YSYEKL. With V trimmed by 5 bases and J by 2 bases, 6 bases remained unmatched. The CDR3 spans 15 residues. The CDR3 bases are TGCGCCAGCAGCAGCCAAGGACAGGGGAACTATGGCTACACCTTC. Translated, it gives CASSSQGQGNYGYTF.

This clone is classed as medium-sized. The rearrangement joins TRBV2 to TRBJ1-3; TRBD1 aligns across 8 bases. CDR1 is SNHLY and CDR2 is FYNNEI in the germline V gene. The CDR3 length is 15 residues. V lost 7 bases to trimming and J lost 2 bases; unmatched junction nucleotides: 7. CDR3 amino acids: CASTLETGAGNTIYF. The CDR3 DNA follows: TGTGCCAGCACCCTAGAGACAGGGGCTGGAAACACCATATATTTT. Drawing the rest from reference TRBV2 and TRBJ1-3, the complete variable domain is EPEVTQTPSHQVTQMGQEVILRCVPISNHLYFYWYRQILGQKVEFLVSFYNNEISEKSEIFDDQFSVERPDGSNFTLKIRSTKLEDSAMYFCASTLETGAGNTIYFGEGSWLTVV.

CDR3 nucleotide sequence: TGTGCCAGCAGCTTACAAGGGGTTGACTACACCTTC. Protein product: CASSLQGVDYTF. The V and J genes are TRBV7-9 and TRBJ1-2; TRBD1 might be the D (5 bases). The V end lost 2 bases, the J end lost 10 bases, and 11 bases lay between the germline ends. From germline, CDR1 is SEHNR and CDR2 FQNEAQ (reference sequence). The CDR3 contains 12 residues.

This chain links TRBV21-1 with TRBJ1-5; the table's D call, TRBD1, was not checked against the DNA. TRBV21-1 counts as a pseudogene. This CDR3 has 21 residues. CDR3 sequence (DNA): TGTGCCAGCAGCAAAGTAGGAGCGGACAGGGGCCGCTCCCATAGCAATCAGCCCCAGCATTTT. This translates into CASSKVGADRGRSHSNQPQHF.

About this clone: The same CDR3 arises from other DNA sequences in this sample as well. The chain has TRBV19 and TRBJ2-7, with TRBD1 matching 10 bases. Trimming cost V 3 bases and J 3 bases; bases outside gene matches: 2. There are 14 residues in the CDR3. In germline, CDR1 is LNHDA, CDR2 SQIVND (reference sequence). The DNA for the CDR3 is TGTGCCAGTAGTATGACAGGGGGCATCTACGAGCAGTACTTC. Its protein is CASSMTGGIYEQYF.

The J gene is TRBJ1-5, the V gene TRBV6-1; the match to TRBD1 covers 7 bases. V shed 4 bases and J 0 bases; nucleotides not matched to a gene: 9. Germline assignment: CDR1 MNHNS and CDR2 SASEGT. The CDR3 consists of 17 residues. In nucleotides, the CDR3 is TGTGCCAGCAGTGGTCCGGGACAGACATATAGCAATCAGCCCCAGCATTTT. This codes for CASSGPGQTYSNQPQHF.

V is TRBV11-2 and J is TRBJ2-7, with no clear D. The CDR3 is 14 amino acids. The V and J ends lost 2 bases and 3 bases respectively, with 11 bases between them. Looked up from germline, CDR1 is SGHAT and CDR2 is FQNNGV. The CDR3 region has the DNA TGTGCCAGCAGCTTAACCCAGGTCGGCTACGAGCAGTACTTC. Translated, it gives CASSLTQVGYEQYF.

J is TRBJ2-1 and V is TRBV5-1, with D perhaps matching TRBD1 (6 bases). V was trimmed by 0 bases and J by 3 bases, leaving 10 bases between them. Germline assignment: CDR1 SGHRS and CDR2 YFSETQ. The CDR3 has 15 amino acids. CDR3 sequence: CASSLEAGVYNEQFF. CDR3 nucleotides: TGCGCCAGCAGCTTGGAGGCAGGGGTCTACAATGAGCAGTTCTTC.

In its sample, this clone was seen once. The genes are TRBV7-2 and TRBJ2-7, with 15 positions matching TRBD2. The V gene's germline CDR1 is SGHTA and CDR2 FQGNSA. CDR3 length: 16 residues. Trimming took 3 bases from V and 5 from J; bases not matched to a gene: 5. CDR3 coding DNA: TGTGCCAGCAGCTTGGGACTAGCGGGAGGAGGAGACGAGCAGTACTTC. Its translation: CASSLGLAGGGDEQYF.

The J gene is TRBJ1-3, the V gene TRBV5-4; a weak D match, TRBD1 (5 bases). Trimming shortened V by 1 base and J by 6 bases, and 11 bases separated the two germline ends. The germline V gene has CDR1 SGHNT and CDR2 YYREEE (reference sequence). The CDR3 runs 14 residues. The CDR3 loop is CASSLSGQVNTIYF. CDR3 sequence (DNA): TGTGCCAGCAGCTTGTCAGGGCAAGTAAACACCATATATTTT.

The V call is TRBV2, the J call TRBJ1-5; D might be TRBD1 (5 bases). This CDR3 region has 14 residues. CDR1 SNHLY and CDR2 FYNNEI come from the germline V gene. V lost 9 bases, J lost 3 bases, and 15 bases lay in between. CDR3 amino acids: CASSGGEHNQPQHF. CDR3 nucleotide sequence: TGTGCCAGTTCCGGGGGGGAACACAATCAGCCCCAGCATTTT.

This rearrangement joins TRBV28 to TRBJ2-1; 7 nucleotides agree with TRBD2. CDR3 length: 14 amino acids. Germline V gene sequence: CDR1 MDHEN, CDR2 SYDVKM. V lost 6 bases, J lost 4 bases, and 6 bases stayed unmatched. This CDR3 is CASRSSGSYNEQFF. The CDR3 nucleotides are TGTGCCAGCAGGTCTAGCGGTTCATACAATGAGCAGTTCTTC.

In this sample, this clone turned up once. This chain uses TRBV30 with TRBJ1-5, with 7 positions matching TRBD1. The CDR3 runs to 15 residues. V dropped 2 bases and J dropped 2; count of bases not matched to a gene: 6. CDR1 is GTSNPN and CDR2 is SVGIG in the germline V gene (reference sequence). The CDR3 loop is CAWSQGVIGNQPQHF. CDR3 DNA: TGTGCCTGGAGTCAGGGGGTAATTGGCAATCAGCCCCAGCATTTT.

This clone was observed a handful of times. The J gene is TRBJ1-6, the V gene TRBV5-6; 9 bases fit TRBD1. This CDR3 is built from 14 residues. Germline CDR1 is SGHDT and CDR2 is YYEEEE. The V and J ends lost 5 bases and 9 bases, in that order; junction bases with no gene match: 6. The CDR3 sequence is CASRQGQGFSPLHF. The CDR3, as DNA: TGTGCCAGCAGACAAGGACAGGGGTTTTCACCCCTCCACTTT.

This CDR3 is CASSRAVVQGGYTF. CDR3 nucleotide sequence: TGTGCCAGCAGCCGGGCAGTGGTACAGGGTGGCTACACCTTC. The V gene is TRBV28, the J gene TRBJ1-2, with D possibly matching TRBD1 (6 bases). The CDR3 is made up of 14 amino acids. Germline CDR1 and CDR2: MDHEN and SYDVKM. V lost 6 bases and J 7 bases, leaving 18 bases between the germline ends.

This sequence joins TRBV11-2 and TRBJ2-7; 9 bases agree with TRBD1. J gave up 1 base and V 4 bases, and 2 bases lay outside the gene matches. Per the germline V gene, CDR1 is SGHAT and CDR2 is FQNNGV. This CDR3 spans 14 amino acids. The DNA of the CDR3 is TGTGCCAGCAGCTCGGACAGGGGATCCTACGAGCAGTACTTC. It encodes CASSSDRGSYEQYF.

The chain couples TRBV3-1 (or the pseudogene TRBV3-2) to TRBJ1-3; D gene ambiguous. This CDR3 is 15 amino acids long. V dropped 0 bases and J dropped 4 bases, with 10 bases sitting between them. The germline V gene encodes CDR1 LGHDT and CDR2 YNNKEL (reference sequence). CDR3: CASSQDKARGNTIYF. The DNA for the CDR3 is TGTGCCAGCAGCCAAGATAAGGCGAGGGGAAACACCATATATTTT.

The chain combines TRBV28 with TRBJ1-1, with D perhaps matching TRBD1 (6 bases). This CDR3 comprises 15 residues. Per germline, CDR1 MDHEN and CDR2 SYDVKM. The germline V and J ends were trimmed by 6 bases and 1 base, with 15 bases remaining between them. The CDR3 sequence: CASSPWGQRNTEAFF. The CDR3 DNA reads TGTGCCAGCAGCCCCTGGGGACAACGGAACACTGAAGCTTTCTTT.

The CDR3 is CAWSRERVEEETQYF. The CDR3 DNA sequence: TGTGCCTGGAGCAGAGAGAGGGTAGAAGAAGAGACCCAGTACTTC. V gene TRBV30 combines with J gene TRBJ2-5; TRBD2 might be the D (5 bases). This CDR3 is built from 15 residues. Germline assignment: CDR1 GTSNPN and CDR2 SVGIG (reference sequence). V lost 3 bases to trimming and J lost 3 bases, with 17 bases between them.

This chain joins TRBV6-6 and TRBJ1-5; TRBD1 matches at 8 bases. CDR3 size: 15 residues. V lost 2 bases and J lost 5; bases outside the gene matches: 5. The germline CDR1 and CDR2 sequences are MNHNY and SVGAGI (reference sequence). The CDR3 DNA follows: TGTGCCAGCAGTTACGACCAGGGGGCTTATCAGCCCCAGCATTTT. Translated, it gives CASSYDQGAYQPQHF.

This clone occurred once. The chain combines TRBV24-1 with TRBJ2-3, with 7 positions matching TRBD2. CDR1 is KGHDR, CDR2 SFDVKD, per germline. CDR3 length equals 16 residues. V lost 4 bases, J lost 0 bases, and 6 bases stayed unmatched. DNA of the CDR3: TGTGCCACCAGTGACCCCAGCGGGGCTAGCACAGATACGCAGTATTTT. It encodes CATSDPSGASTDTQYF.